This T cell receptor (beta chain) was obtained from a study of cytomegalovirus exposure and HLA in healthy donors. Study overall: The 120 or so validation repertoires matched the approximately 700 first-cohort repertoires in platform, a later analysis reported.

Data came from immunoSEQ multiplex PCR; TCRdb stores just in-frame clones and leaves some out. The table records more than 300,000 clones, roughly 90% of them present only once. Study-level results: Cytomegalovirus status was reportedly diagnosed by the classifier with high specificity and sensitivity. According to a subsequent analysis, TCR clusters from the first cohort were inclined to appear together in the roughly 110 validation repertoires. Among TCR sequences, most were rare, though some public TCRs appeared in many donors.

Notes on this clone: Its antigen is unknown.

This TCR came from a woman in her late teens or twenties in good health and CMV-seronegative. Sequences were obtained from PBMCs.

Written as DNA, the CDR3 is TGTGCCAGCAAGAGACAGGGGATCACAGATACGCAGTATTTT. Translating it yields CASKRQGITDTQYF. V and J are TRBV2 and TRBJ2-3, with 8 bases fitting TRBD1. This CDR3 comprises 14 residues. Germline V CDR1 and CDR2: SNHLY, FYNNEI. V trimming: 7 bases; J trimming: 2 bases; junction bases outside the gene matches: 5.